The 19 T cell receptor beta chains below were found in one sample sequenced in a study of blood T cell repertoires in COVID-19. Using immunoSEQ multiplex PCR, the repertoire was profiled, and TCRdb retains in-frame clones only, with some absent. The sample consists of around 260,000 clones, approximately 90% of them appearing once. Specimen: peripheral blood. These receptors were obtained from a man between 25 and 39 years old with acute or convalescent COVID-19.

The chain recombines TRBV6-1 with TRBJ1-1; tentative D call: TRBD1 (5 bases). V shed 8 bases and J shed 2 bases, with 9 bases lying between them. In germline, CDR1 is MNHNS, CDR2 SASEGT. The CDR3 covers 12 residues. The DNA for the CDR3 is TGTGCCAGCTCGACAGACAACACTGAAGCTTTCTTT. This encodes CASSTDNTEAFF.

Of note for this clone: In the same sample, other DNA sequences code for this CDR3. The V and J genes are TRBV28 and TRBJ2-7; D might be TRBD1 (6 bases). Trimming shortened V by 2 bases and J by 4 bases, and 6 bases separated the two germline ends. Per germline, CDR1 MDHEN and CDR2 SYDVKM. The CDR3 loop spans 12 amino acids. The CDR3 sequence: CASSLQGYEQYF. CDR3 DNA: TGTGCCAGCAGTTTACAGGGGTACGAGCAGTACTTC.

The chain carries TRBV6-2 or TRBV6-3 and TRBJ2-3, with 8 bases matching TRBD2. The CDR3 contains 17 residues. The germline V gene has CDR1 MNHEY and CDR2 SVGEGT. The V segment lost 3 bases and the J segment 2 bases; nucleotides outside the gene matches: 10. CDR3 coding DNA: TGTGCCAGCAGTTATATACCGGGACTAGTGTTCACAGATACGCAGTATTTT. Its protein product is CASSYIPGLVFTDTQYF.

This clone was detected once. The V call is TRBV30, the J call TRBJ2-5; no reliable D call. The CDR3 consists of 12 residues. The V and J ends lost 2 bases and 5 bases respectively, with 9 bases between them. In germline, CDR1 is GTSNPN, CDR2 SVGIG (reference sequence). The CDR3 DNA sequence: TGTGCCTGGAGTCCCGCGTTGGAGACCCAGTACTTC. Its protein product is CAWSPALETQYF.

This rearrangement joins TRBV27 to TRBJ2-6; 7 positions match TRBD1. The germline V gene has CDR1 MNHEY and CDR2 SMNVEV (reference sequence). CDR3 length: 15 residues. J lost 4 bases, V lost 5 bases, and 5 bases had no gene match. The CDR3 loop reads CASSTTGLGANVLTF. In nucleotides, the CDR3 is TGTGCCAGCAGTACGACAGGGTTAGGGGCCAACGTCCTGACTTTC.

The V and J genes are TRBV7-9 and TRBJ2-1; 10 bases line up with TRBD2. Germline V gene sequence: CDR1 SEHNR, CDR2 FQNEAQ (reference sequence). V shed 1 base, J shed 4 bases, and the junction held 4 bases outside the gene matches. This CDR3 spans 16 amino acids. The CDR3 loop reads CASSLVVAGGYNEQFF. The CDR3 DNA is TGTGCCAGCAGCTTAGTGGTAGCGGGAGGTTACAATGAGCAGTTCTTC.

V usage is TRBV19 and J usage is TRBJ2-1; TRBD2 matches at 13 bases. The germline V gene encodes CDR1 LNHDA and CDR2 SQIVND (reference sequence). Trimming cost V 3 bases and J 9 bases; bases outside gene matches: 8. The CDR3 covers 16 residues. The CDR3 DNA sequence: TGTGCCAGTAGTATCATAACTAGCGGGGGGGCGTCTGAGCAGTTCTTC. Encoded protein: CASSIITSGGASEQFF. The whole variable domain, remainder taken from reference TRBV19 and TRBJ2-1, is DGGITQSPKYLFRKEGQNVTLSCEQNLNHDAMYWYRQDPGQGLRLIYYSQIVNDFQKGDIAEGYSVSREKKESFPLTVTSAQKNPTAFYLCASSIITSGGASEQFFGPGTRLTVL.

The chain recombines TRBV5-1 with TRBJ1-1; 8 bases fit TRBD1. The germline gives CDR1 SGHRS, CDR2 YFSETQ. The CDR3 is made up of 15 amino acids. The ends lost 1 base at V and 3 bases at J; junction bases unmatched: 5. CDR3: CASSLYGQGYTEAFF. CDR3 DNA sequence: TGCGCCAGCAGCTTGTATGGACAGGGTTACACTGAAGCTTTCTTT.

This chain connects TRBV28 to TRBJ2-5; 11 positions match TRBD2. This CDR3 region has 14 residues. The germline gives CDR1 MDHEN, CDR2 SYDVKM. With V trimmed by 6 bases and J by 3 bases, 3 bases remained unmatched. CDR3 in DNA: TGTGCCAGCAGGAGACTAGCGGGAAAAGAGACCCAGTACTTC. Translating gives CASRRLAGKETQYF.

This sequence joins TRBV7-2 and TRBJ1-2, with unresolved D. The CDR3 has 11 residues. Trimming stripped 9 bases from V and 8 bases from J, with 13 bases between. Germline V gene sequence: CDR1 SGHTA, CDR2 FQGNSA. CDR3 sequence reads: CASGIGEGYTF. In DNA, the CDR3 is TGTGCCAGTGGTATCGGGGAGGGCTACACCTTC.

This clone turned up a few times. V and J are TRBV30 and TRBJ2-7; TRBD2 agrees at 13 bases. Germline assignment: CDR1 GTSNPN and CDR2 SVGIG (reference sequence). The V gene end was trimmed by 8 bases and the J gene end by 8 bases; junction bases not matched to a gene: 6. The CDR3 consists of 12 residues. CDR3 in amino acids: CALLAGGRQQYF. CDR3 coding DNA: TGTGCCCTACTAGCGGGGGGGCGGCAGCAGTACTTC. Filled out from reference TRBV30 and TRBJ2-7, the complete variable domain reads SQTIHQWPATLVQPVGSPLSLECTVEGTSNPNLYWYRQAAGRGLQLLFYSVGIGQISSEVPQNLSASRPQDRQFILSSKKLLLSDSGFYLCALLAGGRQQYFGPGTRLTVT.

The chain carries TRBV10-3 and TRBJ1-5; D call uncertain. The germline V gene has CDR1 ENHRY and CDR2 SYGVKD. Trimming shortened V by 0 bases and J by 6 bases, and 9 bases separated the two germline ends. This CDR3 has 14 amino acids. The CDR3 reads CAISESGDPQPQHF. The CDR3 nucleotides read TGTGCCATCAGTGAGTCGGGAGACCCTCAGCCCCAGCATTTT.

This chain joins TRBV5-4 and TRBJ1-1; D call uncertain. CDR1 is SGHNT, CDR2 YYREEE, per germline (reference sequence). This CDR3 comprises 15 residues. The V and J ends lost 0 bases and 3 bases respectively, with 12 bases between them. In DNA form, the CDR3 reads TGTGCCAGCAGCTTGGTGTCATTGAGGGACACTGAAGCTTTCTTT. Protein: CASSLVSLRDTEAFF.

This sequence joins TRBV18 and TRBJ1-1; the D gene is possibly TRBD1 (6 bases). CDR1 and CDR2 (germline): KGHSH, LQKENI. V lost 6 bases, J lost 0 bases, and 14 bases lay in between. There are 15 residues in the CDR3. The CDR3 loop reads CASSRLTGVNTEAFF. The CDR3 region has the DNA TGTGCCAGCTCTCGATTGACAGGTGTGAACACTGAAGCTTTCTTT.

The chain links TRBV7-6 to TRBJ1-2; D is possibly TRBD1 (5 bases). The CDR3 runs 14 residues. Germline-derived CDR1 and CDR2 are SGHVS and FNYEAQ. Trimming stripped 4 bases from V and 8 bases from J, with 17 bases between. The CDR3 here is CASSSRGAAEGYTF. CDR3 nucleotides: TGTGCCAGCAGCTCACGTGGGGCAGCCGAAGGCTACACCTTC.

V gene TRBV5-1 combines with J gene TRBJ2-7, with 7 bases matching TRBD1. CDR1 and CDR2 from the germline V gene are SGHRS and YFSETQ. J was trimmed by 8 bases and V by 4 bases; bases with no gene match: 12. CDR3 length: 14 amino acids. The CDR3 nucleotides read TGCGCCAGCAGCCACCGGGACAGAGCTTTGAAGCAGTACTTC. Its protein is CASSHRDRALKQYF.

The chain has TRBV3-1 (or the pseudogene TRBV3-2) and TRBJ2-5; 11 nucleotides align to TRBD2. This CDR3 comprises 15 residues. Trimming cost V 3 bases and J 2 bases; bases outside gene matches: 2. Germline loops: CDR1 LGHDT, CDR2 YNNKEL (reference sequence). The CDR3 sequence: CASSHLAGGQETQYF. DNA of the CDR3: TGTGCCAGCAGCCACCTAGCGGGGGGACAAGAGACCCAGTACTTC.

This rearrangement joins TRBV5-1 to TRBJ2-4; 9 bases are a match to TRBD2. Per germline, CDR1 SGHRS and CDR2 YFSETQ. The CDR3 is 14 amino acids. V trimming: 4 bases; J trimming: 5 bases; junction bases outside the gene matches: 4. The DNA of the CDR3 is TGCGCCAGCAGCGACTTAGCGGGGGAAAACATTCAGTACTTC. Protein product: CASSDLAGENIQYF.

The chain couples TRBV5-1 to TRBJ2-7; D possibly corresponds to TRBD1 (5 bases). The CDR3 covers 14 residues. The germline CDR1 and CDR2 sequences are SGHRS and YFSETQ. Trimming left V 5 bases short and J 5 bases short, with 17 bases between. CDR3 residues: CASRVQGSPHEQYF. In nucleotides, the CDR3 is TGCGCCAGCAGGGTCCAGGGATCTCCTCACGAGCAGTACTTC.